This passage covers 25 T cell receptor beta chains from one sample sequenced in a study of T cell repertoires in cytomegalovirus infection. These receptors have no identified antigens. In TCRdb, the reads were re-called with MiXCR into one record per CDR3 protein. The data hold a few hundred thousand distinct CDR3 sequences, with approximately 40% observed a single time. Here the sequenced sample was cultured PBMCs, taken from culture after CMV antigen stimulation. These receptors were collected from a human donor in good health (CMV status not recorded). Some clones in this sample may be carry-over from other donors' samples.

The V and J genes are TRBV6-2 or TRBV6-3 and TRBJ1-1, with 9 bases matching TRBD1. The CDR3 runs 16 residues. Losses at the gene ends were 6 bases for V and 8 bases for J; bases not matched to a gene: 16. Germline values: CDR1 MNHEY, CDR2 SVGEGT. The CDR3 protein is CASSLEPYRGRPEAFF. The CDR3 nucleotides read TGTGCCAGCAGCCTCGAACCGTACAGGGGGCGGCCGGAAGCTTTCTTT.

The chain links TRBV2 to TRBJ1-4; 7 bases align to TRBD1. Per germline, CDR1 SNHLY and CDR2 FYNNEI. V shed 6 bases, J shed 5 bases, and the junction held 9 bases outside the gene matches. The CDR3 is 15 residues long. The CDR3 nucleotides are TGTGCCAGCAGGGCAAACAGGGGTACGAATGAAAAACTGTTTTTT. Translation gives CASRANRGTNEKLFF.

The chain employs TRBV7-8 and TRBJ1-2, with D hard to call. Germline CDR1 SGHVS, CDR2 FQNEAQ. Trimming removed 1 base from V and 4 bases from J, with 13 bases in between. This CDR3 contains 15 residues. Here the CDR3 DNA reads TGTGCCAGCAGCTTAGAGGGCAGTCTCGTCTATGGCTACACCTTC. Its protein product is CASSLEGSLVYGYTF.

There are a few counts of this clonotype. The chain links TRBV19 to TRBJ2-1, with D perhaps TRBD1 or TRBD2 (7 bases each). V was shortened by 4 bases and J by 6 bases, with 25 bases between the two germline ends. The CDR3 spans 18 residues. CDR1 LNHDA and CDR2 SQIVND come from the germline V gene (reference sequence). In DNA form, the CDR3 reads TGTGCCAGTAGTACCTACCGTCGACAGGGAGGGTTGGTCAATGAGCAGTTCTTC. It encodes CASSTYRRQGGLVNEQFF.

The V gene is TRBV20-1, the J gene TRBJ2-1; D is uncertain. The germline CDR1 and CDR2 sequences are DFQATT and SNEGSKA (reference sequence). The V and J ends lost 5 bases and 0 bases respectively, with 11 bases between them. The CDR3 extends over 14 amino acids. The CDR3 loop is CSADSLSSYNEQFF. The CDR3 coding sequence is TGCAGTGCTGACTCCTTGAGCTCCTACAATGAGCAGTTCTTC.

The chain joins TRBV7-2 to TRBJ1-3; a possible D gene is TRBD1 (5 bases). The V gene lost 6 bases and the J gene lost 0 bases, with 12 bases spanning the gap. CDR1 is SGHTA and CDR2 is FQGNSA in the germline V gene. The CDR3 totals 15 residues. CDR3 region: CASRRQGSSGNTIYF. The CDR3, as DNA: TGTGCCAGCAGGAGGCAGGGCTCCTCTGGAAACACCATATATTTT.

This clonotype was counted a few times. The V gene is TRBV28, the J gene TRBJ2-5; D might be TRBD1 (6 bases). CDR1 and CDR2 from the germline V gene are MDHEN and SYDVKM. This CDR3 contains 14 residues. V was pared by 5 bases and J by 5 bases, with 15 bases between. Here the CDR3 reads CASSQGGQGETQYF. The CDR3 region has the DNA TGTGCCAGCAGTCAAGGCGGGCAGGGGGAGACCCAGTACTTC.

The gene calls are TRBV5-1 and TRBJ2-7; 7 nucleotides line up with TRBD1. Trimming removed 2 bases from V and 6 bases from J; junction bases left unmatched: 5. The CDR3 sequence is 13 residues long. Germline CDR1 is SGHRS and CDR2 is YFSETQ. The CDR3 loop reads CASSFRQGGEQYF. The CDR3 bases are TGCGCCAGCAGCTTCAGACAGGGTGGCGAGCAGTACTTC.

The V gene is TRBV19, the J gene TRBJ2-1; the D gene is possibly TRBD1 (8 bases). Germline values: CDR1 LNHDA, CDR2 SQIVND (reference sequence). The CDR3 runs to 15 residues. V lost 6 bases and J 8 bases, leaving 20 bases between the germline ends. The CDR3 DNA reads as TGTGCCAGTAGCCCTCGGCGACAGGGGAGGGATGAGCAGTTCTTC. Protein product: CASSPRRQGRDEQFF.

This chain joins TRBV7-2 and TRBJ2-1, with a weak D call TRBD2 (5 bases). Germline values: CDR1 SGHTA, CDR2 FQGNSA. Trimming removed 1 base at V and 12 bases at J, with 19 bases between. The CDR3 is made up of 15 amino acids. The CDR3: CASSLGRVASVWQFF. The DNA of the CDR3 is TGTGCCAGCAGCTTAGGGCGGGTGGCCTCGGTGTGGCAGTTCTTC.

The V call is TRBV4-3, the J call TRBJ2-1; TRBD2 matches 9 bases. The germline gives CDR1 LGHNA, CDR2 YSLEER. V lost 4 bases and J lost 4; bases outside the gene matches: 11. There are 17 residues in the CDR3. This CDR3 reads CASSPRPGLAGYNEQFF. CDR3 nucleotide sequence: TGCGCCAGCAGCCCCCGACCCGGGCTAGCGGGATACAATGAGCAGTTCTTC.

V usage is TRBV2 and J usage is TRBJ2-3; D uncertain. CDR3 length equals 14 residues. V lost 8 bases and J lost 1, with 13 bases in between. Germline V gene lookup returns CDR1 SNHLY and CDR2 FYNNEI. The CDR3 DNA is TGTGCCAGCGGACCGGTTTCCGGCACAGATACGCAGTATTTT. It translates to CASGPVSGTDTQYF.

This clonotype occurred many times. V usage is TRBV7-2 and J usage is TRBJ2-3; D not certain. The V gene's germline CDR1 is SGHTA and CDR2 FQGNSA. V was pared by 6 bases and J by 6 bases, with 13 bases between. The CDR3 has 13 amino acids. The CDR3 sequence: CASSLSRLDTQYF. CDR3 nucleotides: TGTGCCAGCAGTCTGAGTCGGCTGGATACGCAGTATTTT.

This clonotype was observed once. The CDR3 sequence is CASSIDNPRGEQFF. The CDR3 DNA reads as TGTGCCAGTAGTATAGATAACCCGCGGGGTGAGCAGTTCTTC. This chain joins TRBV19 and TRBJ2-1, with a possible D match to TRBD2 (6 bases). The ends were cut back, 0 bases at V and 9 bases at J, with 12 bases in the middle. Germline loops: CDR1 LNHDA, CDR2 SQIVND (reference sequence). The CDR3 loop spans 14 amino acids.

This clonotype was found a few times. The J gene is TRBJ1-1, the V gene TRBV7-2; D gene unclear. This CDR3 contains 13 residues. Germline V gene sequence: CDR1 SGHTA, CDR2 FQGNSA. Trimming cost V 8 bases and J 3 bases, with 13 bases left between them. The CDR3 coding sequence is TGTGCCAGCCGCGTTGTGGCAGACACTGAAGCTTTCTTT. Amino acids: CASRVVADTEAFF.

The rearrangement links TRBV6-1 to TRBJ1-1; tentatively, D is TRBD1 (6 bases). CDR3 length: 14 amino acids. V was clipped by 5 bases and J by 1 base, with 11 bases between them. CDR1 is MNHNS, CDR2 SASEGT, per germline. The CDR3 is CASSWGATNTEAFF. The CDR3 DNA sequence: TGTGCCAGCAGTTGGGGGGCGACGAACACTGAAGCTTTCTTT.

This clonotype was seen only a few times. The chain recombines TRBV7-2 with TRBJ1-5; 8 bases fit TRBD1. Germline V gene data show CDR1 as SGHTA and CDR2 as FQGNSA. CDR3 size: 14 residues. The junction had 4 bases not matched to a gene; V was cut back by 5 bases and J by 4 bases. CDR3 residues: CASSPQGANQPQHF. The CDR3 DNA is TGTGCCAGCAGCCCTCAGGGGGCAAATCAGCCCCAGCATTTT.

The gene calls are TRBV3-1 and TRBJ1-3; D not resolved. CDR1 and CDR2 from the germline V gene are LGHDT and YNNKEL (reference sequence). This CDR3 comprises 14 residues. Trimming removed 5 bases from V and 6 bases from J, with 14 bases in between. The CDR3 is CASSFSRSENTIYF. CDR3 DNA sequence: TGTGCCAGCAGCTTTAGCAGGTCCGAAAACACCATATATTTT.

This clonotype was detected only a few times. The CDR3 DNA is TGTGCCACCACAGGGCTGCGGGGGGGCAGCTCTGGAAACACCATATATTTT. Its translation: CATTGLRGGSSGNTIYF. The V and J genes are TRBV6-8 and TRBJ1-3, with a weak D call TRBD1 (6 bases). The ends were cut back, 10 bases at V and 0 bases at J, with 22 bases in the middle. The CDR3 consists of 17 residues. Germline V gene lookup returns CDR1 MNHGY and CDR2 SAAAGT.

About this clonotype: Since the CDR3 does not end with the conserved phenylalanine or tryptophan, this likely comes from a read error. The chain links TRBV7-2 to TRBJ2-5, with D unresolved. Looked up from germline, CDR1 is SGHTA and CDR2 is FQGNSA. CDR3 size: 15 residues. Trimming cost V 1 base and J 3 bases, with 12 bases left between them. CDR3 DNA: TGTGCCAGCAGCTTAGAGTTTCGCGGTGAAGAGACCCAGTACTGC. Its translation is CASSLEFRGEETQYC.

This sequence joins TRBV12-3 or TRBV12-4 and TRBJ1-5; D remains ambiguous. With 6 bases removed from V and 0 bases from J, the gap between germline ends came to 12 bases. The CDR3 covers 15 residues. CDR3 bases: TGTGCCAGCAGCCCGGAGACCTATAGCAATCAGCCCCAGCATTTT. Amino acid sequence: CASSPETYSNQPQHF.

This clonotype was detected only once. V is TRBV6-6 and J is TRBJ2-3, with D perhaps matching TRBD1 (6 bases). Trimming took 7 bases from V and 0 from J, leaving 14 bases between them. This CDR3 has 15 residues. Germline CDR1 MNHNY, CDR2 SVGAGI (reference sequence). This chain's CDR3 is CASKIGGASTDTQYF. The CDR3 DNA sequence: TGTGCCAGCAAGATTGGGGGCGCTAGCACAGATACGCAGTATTTT.

At least ten counts were recorded for this clonotype. J is TRBJ1-1 and V is TRBV7-2; weak D call: TRBD1 (6 bases). This CDR3 contains 14 residues. V was clipped by 5 bases and J by 6 bases, with 16 bases between them. Germline CDR1 is SGHTA and CDR2 is FQGNSA. The CDR3 sequence is CASSQGHITAEAFF. The CDR3 DNA follows: TGTGCCAGCAGCCAGGGACATATAACGGCTGAAGCTTTCTTT.

Comment on this clonotype: The germline gene is not matched at one end of the junction; a read error may be the cause. This chain uses TRBV4-1 with TRBJ2-7, with 9 bases identical to TRBD2. CDR3 length: 15 amino acids. The germline CDR1 and CDR2 sequences are MGHRA and YSYEKL. CDR3 loop: CASSQERGASYEQYF. CDR3 coding DNA: TGTGCCAGCAGCCAGGAGCGGGGGGCCTCCTACGAGCAGTACTTC.

The V gene is TRBV12-3 or TRBV12-4, the J gene TRBJ1-2; D is undetermined. The CDR3 contains 15 residues. V was pared by 3 bases and J by 0 bases, with 11 bases between. The CDR3 nucleotides read TGTGCCAGCAGTTTCCACAGAGTCCCTAACTATGGCTACACCTTC. This codes for CASSFHRVPNYGYTF.